This T cell receptor beta chain comes out of a study of blood T cell repertoires in COVID-19. The overall study: The study drew acute and convalescent COVID-19 samples from the United States, Italy and Spain. T cells, B-cell-depleted T cells, or PBMCs provided the cDNA or gDNA that served as material.

V dropped 2 bases and J dropped 4 bases, with 9 bases sitting between them. The germline V gene encodes CDR1 LGHDT and CDR2 YNNKEL (reference sequence). The CDR3 loop spans 14 amino acids. Original processing methods: Estimation of nucleated cell counts was performed using reference gene primer amplification. Data came from immunoSEQ multiplex PCR; TCRdb stores just in-frame clones and leaves some out. D and trimming come from the DNA, and the V and J calls and clone size come from that table. There are about 58,000 clones in the sample; about 85% occur only once, and roughly 8.3% lies in the top ten.

The chain is built from TRBV3-1 (or the pseudogene TRBV3-2) and TRBJ1-5; D is unclear. Sequenced: peripheral blood. The source of this sequence is a woman in her seventies with active COVID-19. CDR3 loop: CASSQSGGNQPQHF. The CDR3 DNA follows: TGTGCCAGCAGCCAATCGGGCGGGAATCAGCCCCAGCATTTT.